The 25 T cell receptor beta chains in this list originate from one sample, sequenced in a study of early T cells in non-severe SARS-CoV-2 infection. From the 5' RACE reads, TCRdb called clonotypes with MiXCR, one entry per CDR3 protein. This sample has about 60,000 distinct CDR3 sequences, with around 5.6% found just once. Specimen: whole blood. The receptors were sampled from an adult who was a healthcare worker with PCR-confirmed SARS-CoV-2 infection or an uninfected control (not recorded which).

The CDR3 DNA follows: TGTGCCAGCAGTTTACGAACAGGGGGTCCCAGCTACACCTTC. This translates into CASSLRTGGPSYTF. This sequence joins TRBV28 and TRBJ1-2; 8 nucleotides align to TRBD1. The CDR3 runs to 14 residues. V was clipped by 2 bases and J by 9 bases; unmatched bases: 8. Germline CDR1 is MDHEN and CDR2 is SYDVKM.

This clonotype was seen repeatedly, ten times or more. The V gene is TRBV11-2, the J gene TRBJ2-5; a possible D gene is TRBD2 (6 bases). Germline values: CDR1 SGHAT, CDR2 FQNNGV. Deletions cut 6 bases from V and 4 bases from J, with 15 bases between. The CDR3 length is 14 residues. The CDR3 region has the DNA TGTGCCAGCAGGCCGAAAGGGGAGGCAGAGACCCAGTACTTC. This codes for CASRPKGEAETQYF.

This clonotype was found many times. The chain links TRBV9 to TRBJ1-6; tentatively, D is TRBD1 (5 bases). With 3 bases removed from V and 9 bases from J, the gap between germline ends came to 13 bases. CDR3 size: 14 residues. Germline CDR1 reads SGDLS; CDR2 reads YYNGEE. This CDR3 is CASSAQGNASPLHF. CDR3 in DNA: TGTGCCAGCAGCGCTCAGGGTAATGCTTCACCCCTCCACTTT.

This clonotype has ten or more counts. The chain is built from TRBV27 and TRBJ1-6; TRBD1 is a possible D gene (5 bases). The germline V gene has CDR1 MNHEY and CDR2 SMNVEV (reference sequence). V lost 0 bases to trimming and J lost 8 bases, with 14 bases between them. CDR3 length equals 16 residues. In DNA form, the CDR3 reads TGTGCCAGCAGTTTATCCACCCTCCCGGGGCATTCACCCCTCCACTTT. Its translation: CASSLSTLPGHSPLHF.

This clonotype was counted many times. V and J are TRBV23-1 and TRBJ2-2, with 7 bases that match TRBD1. TRBV23-1 carries the ORF label, with uncertain function. This CDR3 has 16 residues. With V trimmed by 0 bases and J by 2 bases, 3 bases remained unmatched. The CDR3 DNA is TGCGCCAGCAGTCAATCTAGGGACAGTAACACCGGGGAGCTGTTTTTT. Encoded protein: CASSQSRDSNTGELFF.

Ten or more counts support this clonotype. The rearrangement links TRBV15 to TRBJ1-3; D is perhaps TRBD1 (6 bases). CDR3 length: 15 amino acids. Deletions cut 7 bases from V and 6 bases from J, with 19 bases between. The V gene's germline CDR1 is LNHNV and CDR2 YYDKDF (reference sequence). CDR3 sequence (DNA): TGTGCCACCACCCGGGGCAGGGACATTGTAAACACCATATATTTT. This codes for CATTRGRDIVNTIYF. The whole variable domain, remainder taken from reference TRBV15 and TRBJ1-3, is DAMVIQNPRYQVTQFGKPVTLSCSQTLNHNVMYWYQQKSSQAPKLLFHYYDKDFNNEADTPDNFQSRRPNTSFCFLDIRSPGLGDTAMYLCATTRGRDIVNTIYFGEGSWLTVV.

This clonotype was observed a few times. This chain connects TRBV20-1 to TRBJ2-3; 12 bases agree with TRBD2. Germline values: CDR1 DFQATT, CDR2 SNEGSKA (reference sequence). V gave up 6 bases and J gave up 3 bases; unmatched junction bases: 4. The CDR3 runs to 14 residues. The CDR3 sequence is CSATTSGRTDTQYF. For the CDR3, the DNA is TGCAGTGCAACGACTAGCGGGAGAACAGATACGCAGTATTTT.

This clonotype was seen at least ten times. The V call is TRBV29-1, the J call TRBJ2-5; D may be TRBD2 (6 bases). CDR1 and CDR2 (germline): SQVTM, ANQGSEA. The CDR3 spans 14 residues. Trimming pared 4 bases from V and 5 bases from J, leaving 17 bases between. In DNA, the CDR3 is TGCAGCGTTGTACTGTCACGGAGCGGGGAGACCCAGTACTTC. It is translated as CSVVLSRSGETQYF.

This clonotype was picked up many times. The rearrangement joins TRBV29-1 to TRBJ1-1; D is uncertain. Germline CDR1 reads SQVTM; CDR2 reads ANQGSEA. The CDR3 is 12 residues long. V was clipped by 0 bases and J by 11 bases, with 13 bases between them. The CDR3 sequence is CSVEDSPREAFF. Here the CDR3 DNA reads TGCAGCGTTGAAGACTCACCGAGGGAGGCTTTCTTT.

This clonotype was observed at least ten times. CDR3 in amino acids: CASSEDSTDTQYF. CDR3 DNA sequence: TGTGCCAGCAGTGAGGACAGCACAGATACGCAGTATTTT. The rearrangement joins TRBV2 to TRBJ2-3; no reliable D call. The CDR3 extends over 13 amino acids. V shed 3 bases and J shed 0 bases, with 4 bases lying between them. Germline V gene sequence: CDR1 SNHLY, CDR2 FYNNEI.

This clonotype was seen only a few times. The rearrangement uses TRBV7-9 and TRBJ2-7, with D unclear. Germline V gene data show CDR1 as SEHNR and CDR2 as FQNEAQ (reference sequence). V was cut by 1 base and J by 2 bases, with 6 bases left in between. CDR3 length: 13 residues. The CDR3, as DNA: TGTGCCAGCAGCTTAGGCCGACCCTACGAGCAGTACTTC. Residues: CASSLGRPYEQYF.

This clonotype came up many times. The genes are TRBV5-1 and TRBJ2-7; weak D call: TRBD2 (5 bases). The CDR3 spans 12 residues. V was clipped by 4 bases and J by 6 bases, with 11 bases between them. Germline-derived CDR1 and CDR2 are SGHRS and YFSETQ. CDR3 nucleotides: TGCGCCAGCAGCATGGGGAGCACCGAGCAGTACTTC. It specifies CASSMGSTEQYF.

This clonotype was observed many times. This chain joins TRBV5-1 and TRBJ1-4; D remains unclear. Per the germline V gene, CDR1 is SGHRS and CDR2 is YFSETQ. This CDR3 has 18 residues. V was cut by 0 bases and J by 5 bases, with 20 bases left in between. The CDR3 protein is CASSLGYSHDAKNEKLFF. The CDR3 nucleotides are TGCGCCAGCAGCTTGGGATACAGTCACGACGCAAAAAATGAAAAACTGTTTTTT.

In this sample, this clonotype turned up many times. The V gene is TRBV10-3, the J gene TRBJ1-5; possible D gene TRBD1, 5 bases. Trimming pared 11 bases from V and 5 bases from J, leaving 13 bases between. Germline assignment: CDR1 ENHRY and CDR2 SYGVKD. The CDR3 sequence is 12 residues long. The chain's CDR3 is CAAGQGYQPQHF. The CDR3 DNA is TGTGCCGCTGGGCAGGGCTATCAGCCCCAGCATTTT.

The table lists this clonotype with many counts. This chain joins TRBV11-2 and TRBJ2-1; 8 bases are a match to TRBD2. Germline V gene sequence: CDR1 SGHAT, CDR2 FQNNGV. Trimming removed 1 base from V and 7 bases from J; junction bases left unmatched: 9. This CDR3 region has 16 residues. The CDR3: CASSLVRRGGTNEQFF. CDR3 coding DNA: TGTGCCAGCAGCTTAGTCCGGCGCGGGGGGACTAATGAGCAGTTCTTC.

This clonotype came up many times. The chain employs TRBV11-2 and TRBJ2-3, with TRBD1 identical over 7 bases. The V gene end was trimmed by 5 bases and the J gene end by 1 base; junction bases not matched to a gene: 9. CDR3 size: 16 residues. Looked up from germline, CDR1 is SGHAT and CDR2 is FQNNGV. CDR3 protein: CASSPRSQGRTDTQYF. The CDR3 nucleotides are TGTGCCAGCAGCCCACGATCACAGGGGCGCACAGATACGCAGTATTTT.

The chain is built from TRBV10-2 and TRBJ1-2; tentatively, D is TRBD1 (5 bases). V was shortened by 7 bases and J by 3 bases, with 9 bases between the two germline ends. The CDR3 is made up of 12 amino acids. Per germline, CDR1 WSHSY and CDR2 SAAADI. In DNA form, the CDR3 reads TGCGCCAGCATGAGGGACGACTATGGCTACACCTTC. This codes for CASMRDDYGYTF.

At least ten counts were recorded for this clonotype. This sequence joins TRBV12-3 or TRBV12-4 and TRBJ2-2; 10 bases are a match to TRBD2. This CDR3 has 16 amino acids. The V segment lost 8 bases and the J segment 6 bases; nucleotides outside the gene matches: 12. The DNA of the CDR3 is TGTGCCAGCCTCACACCCGGGACTAGCGAGTCCGGGGAGCTGTTTTTT. This codes for CASLTPGTSESGELFF.

In this sample, this clonotype turned up many times. The V and J genes are TRBV6-5 and TRBJ1-1; 12 bases align to TRBD1. Germline assignment: CDR1 MNHEY and CDR2 SVGAGI. This CDR3 has 18 amino acids. V dropped 5 bases and J dropped 3; count of bases not matched to a gene: 13. The CDR3 sequence is CASSAPSGTGGIDTEAFF. CDR3 sequence (DNA): TGTGCCAGCAGTGCACCATCCGGGACAGGGGGCATCGACACTGAAGCTTTCTTT.

This clonotype was found many times. The CDR3 DNA sequence: TGCAGTGCGGCCGGGACAGGGCTCTTTGGGGCCAACGTCCTGACTTTC. Translation: CSAAGTGLFGANVLTF. The chain uses TRBV20-1 and TRBJ2-6; 9 nucleotides match TRBD1. The CDR3 totals 16 residues. V shed 6 bases and J 3 bases; nucleotides not matched to a gene: 9. From germline, CDR1 is DFQATT and CDR2 SNEGSKA (reference sequence).

This chain joins TRBV3-1 and TRBJ1-2, with no clear D. V was cut by 4 bases and J by 4 bases, with 16 bases left in between. Germline CDR1 is LGHDT and CDR2 is YNNKEL (reference sequence). The CDR3 consists of 15 residues. The CDR3 here is CASSPSVNGGYGYTF. CDR3 bases: TGTGCCAGCAGCCCTTCCGTTAACGGCGGCTATGGCTACACCTTC.

This clonotype showed up many times. The V gene is TRBV7-2, the J gene TRBJ2-7; the match to TRBD2 covers 7 bases. V shed 0 bases and J 2 bases; nucleotides not matched to a gene: 1. CDR3 length equals 14 residues. Germline V gene data show CDR1 as SGHTA and CDR2 as FQGNSA. The CDR3 loop is CASSLAAGAYEQYF. CDR3 bases: TGTGCCAGCAGCTTAGCTGCGGGGGCCTACGAGCAGTACTTC.

In its sample, this clonotype was seen many times. The V gene is TRBV6-5, the J gene TRBJ2-7, with 13 positions matching TRBD2. Losses at the gene ends were 6 bases for V and 7 bases for J; bases not matched to a gene: 6. The CDR3 totals 14 residues. Germline CDR1 reads MNHEY; CDR2 reads SVGAGI. The CDR3 DNA is TGTGCCAGCAGACTAGCGGGAGGGCCAGGGGAGCAGTACTTC. This sequence encodes CASRLAGGPGEQYF.

This clonotype appeared a few times. This chain joins TRBV7-9 and TRBJ2-1, with a tentative D call TRBD2 (5 bases). Germline values: CDR1 SEHNR, CDR2 FQNEAQ (reference sequence). Trimming shortened V by 3 bases and J by 12 bases, and 15 bases separated the two germline ends. The CDR3 is 13 amino acids. CDR3 in DNA: TGTGCCAGCAGCTTTGGCCCGGGGATGGGGCAGTTCTTC. Its translation is CASSFGPGMGQFF.

The chain recombines TRBV29-1 with TRBJ2-3; D is unclear. CDR1 and CDR2 (germline): SQVTM, ANQGSEA. Between the trimmed V and J ends, which lost 0 bases and 6 bases, there was a span of 4 bases. The CDR3 spans 11 residues. The CDR3 DNA is TGCAGCGTTGAAGAGGGGGATACGCAGTATTTT. Protein: CSVEEGDTQYF.